The rows below give T cell receptor beta chains drawn from one sample of a study of control samples from healthy donors and cancer patients. Assay used: immunoSEQ multiplex PCR; TCRdb lists only in-frame clones, some missing. The sample includes 60,000 to 75,000 clones, 83% of them seen just once. Sequencing used blood. The receptor set was obtained from a man aged 55 to 69 in good health. Each CDR3 is given with its conserved first and last residue. D genes are given only for firm matches. Some rows have no size entry. The others give once, few or many, or a class for an expanded clone.

TRBV28	TRBJ1-1	-	-	TGTGCCATCCGGGGCAGACTAGAAGCTTTCTTT	CAIRGRLEAFF
TRBV3-1/TRBV3-2	TRBJ1-6	-	-	TGTGCCAGCAGGCTTCAGGGGTATAATTCACCCCTCCACTTT	CASRLQGYNSPLHF
TRBV7-2	TRBJ2-3	-	-	TGTGCCAGCTCGATGGCTCCAGATACGCAGTATTTT	CASSMAPDTQYF
TRBV15	TRBJ2-1	-	-	TGTGCCACCAGCAGGCTTCGTGGGAGTGGGTCCTACAATGAGCAGTTCTTC	CATSRLRGSGSYNEQFF
TRBV5-1	TRBJ2-5	-	TRBD2	TGCGCCAGCATGTTTTCGGGAGGGATTGGAGAGACCCAGTACTTC	CASMFSGGIGETQYF
TRBV19	TRBJ1-1	-	TRBD1	TGTGCCAGTAAACCCCCCGGGACAGGGCGTACTGAAGCTTTCTTT	CASKPPGTGRTEAFF
TRBV19	TRBJ1-6	-	TRBD1	TGTGCCAGTAGCGGAACGCGGGACAGTATTAATTCACCCCTCCACTTT	CASSGTRDSINSPLHF
TRBV7-9	TRBJ2-7	-	TRBD2	TGTGCCAGCAGCTTCAAGGGACTAGCGGGTACCTACGAGCAGTACTTC	CASSFKGLAGTYEQYF
TRBV18	TRBJ2-5	-	-	TGTGCCAGCGGGATCCAAGAGACCCAGTACTTC	CASGIQETQYF
TRBV10-2	TRBJ2-1	-	TRBD1	TGCGCCACCGTAGACAGGGCGATAGGCAATGAGCAGTTCTTC	CATVDRAIGNEQFF
TRBV7-2	TRBJ2-2	-	-	TGTGCCAGCAGCTCCGACCTCCTAGAGGCAGTGAACACCGGGGAGCTGTTTTTT	CASSSDLLEAVNTGELFF
TRBV2	TRBJ1-2	-	TRBD1	TGTGCCAGCAGTACAGGACAGGTCGGCTATGGCTACACCTTC	CASSTGQVGYGYTF
TRBV9	TRBJ1-4	-	-	TGTGCCAGCAGCGTAGGGGGGACTAATGAAAAACTGTTTTTT	CASSVGGTNEKLFF
TRBV10-3	TRBJ2-4	-	-	TGTGCCATCAGTGAGTCGGGAAACATTCAGTACTTC	CAISESGNIQYF
TRBV7-9	TRBJ1-3	-	TRBD1	TGTGCCAGCAGACGGGACAGCTCTGGAAACACCATATATTTT	CASRRDSSGNTIYF
TRBV28	TRBJ1-6	-	-	TGTGCCAGCAGTAATGAACGAAGCTCCTATAATTCACCCCTCCACTTT	CASSNERSSYNSPLHF
TRBV24-1	TRBJ2-3	-	TRBD1	TGTGCCACCAGTGAGTGGACAGGGGGATTGGGGGCAGATACGCAGTATTTT	CATSEWTGGLGADTQYF
TRBV2	TRBJ2-7	few	TRBD1	TGTGCCAGCAGCTCCGGGACAGGGACCTACGAGCAGTACTTC	CASSSGTGTYEQYF
TRBV6-2/TRBV6-3	TRBJ2-7	-	-	TGTGCCAGCAGTGCCTATGGGGAGCAGTACTTC	CASSAYGEQYF
TRBV7-9	TRBJ2-7	-	-	TGTGCCAGCAGCTTAATCCAGACCTACGAGCAGTACTTC	CASSLIQTYEQYF
TRBV28	TRBJ2-1	-	-	TGTGCCACCAAGCCCCCGTCGGGTCCCTACAATGAGCAGTTCTTC	CATKPPSGPYNEQFF
TRBV11-3	TRBJ2-1	-	TRBD2	TGTGCCAGCAGCTCCAACGCCGCTACCGGACTAGCGGCGTACAATGAGCAGTTCTTC	CASSSNAATGLAAYNEQFF
TRBV4-3	TRBJ2-1	-	-	TGCGCCAGCAGCCAAGAATCCACCGGGACTCGAGAGCAGTTCTTC	CASSQESTGTREQFF
TRBV6-1	TRBJ1-6	-	-	TGTGCCAGCAGTGAGGGAACTGGCCTTTCACCCCTCCACTTT	CASSEGTGLSPLHF
TRBV7-9	TRBJ2-5	-	-	TGTGCCAGCAGCTATACAGGGTCGAGCGAGACCCAGTACTTC	CASSYTGSSETQYF
TRBV7-4	TRBJ2-7	-	-	TGTGCCAGCAGCCCACGGGGGTGCGAGCAGTACTTC	CASSPRGCEQYF
TRBV19	TRBJ1-5	few	TRBD1	TGTGCCAGTACCAAGGACAGGGGGCGACAGCCCCAGCATTTT	CASTKDRGRQPQHF
TRBV7-3	TRBJ2-1	-	-	TGTGCCAGCAGCCCCCGGGGGCGGGAGAGGTACAATGAGCAGTTCTTC	CASSPRGRERYNEQFF
TRBV7-8	TRBJ1-5	-	-	TGTGCCAGCAGCCCCGGGGGCAGTTCGTACGGTAATCAGCCCCAGCATTTT	CASSPGGSSYGNQPQHF
TRBV6-6	TRBJ1-5	-	-	TGTGCCAGCAGTTACACCTCGGACACAACCTATCAGCCCCAGCATTTT	CASSYTSDTTYQPQHF
TRBV6-5	TRBJ1-5	-	-	TGTGCCAGCACCACCTCGATCGAGGTCCAGCCCCAGCATTTT	CASTTSIEVQPQHF
TRBV28	TRBJ2-3	few	TRBD2	TGTGCCAGCCAACTAGCGGGAGTGAGTACGCAGTATTTT	CASQLAGVSTQYF
TRBV29-1	TRBJ2-5	-	TRBD1	TGCAGCGGCGGACAGGGTCGGCGAGAGACCCAGTACTTC	CSGGQGRRETQYF